The next 21 T cell receptor beta chains were all read from a single sample in a study of shared clonotypes between healthy human individuals. The assay was immunoSEQ multiplex PCR, and TCRdb's table has in-frame clones only and misses some. The sample includes about 2 million clones, 85% to 95% seen only once; the top ten take 0.13%. The specimen was naive CD4+ T cells sorted from blood. Regarding subset: CD45RA+ positively selected. The receptors shown here come from a man aged 18 to 29 in good health.

About this clone: This specimen includes other DNA sequences encoding the same CDR3. The V call is TRBV30, the J call TRBJ1-3; D is unresolved. Trimming cost V 1 base and J 0 bases, with 13 bases left between them. Germline V gene lookup returns CDR1 GTSNPN and CDR2 SVGIG (reference sequence). The CDR3 totals 16 residues. The CDR3 region has the DNA TGTGCCTGGAGTGCGGGAGGTTCCTTCTCTGGAAACACCATATATTTT. Its protein product is CAWSAGGSFSGNTIYF.

The chain joins TRBV29-1 to TRBJ2-2; 10 nucleotides align to TRBD1. The CDR3 loop spans 15 amino acids. CDR1 and CDR2 from the germline V gene are SQVTM and ANQGSEA. Trimming cost V 6 bases and J 7 bases; bases outside gene matches: 11. The CDR3 loop is CSVLRTGGFGGELFF. Here the CDR3 DNA reads TGCAGCGTCCTTCGGACAGGGGGATTTGGCGGGGAGCTGTTTTTT.

V gene TRBV6-1 combines with J gene TRBJ2-1, with TRBD1 matching over 9 bases. J lost 8 bases, V lost 6 bases, and 8 bases had no gene match. Germline values: CDR1 MNHNS, CDR2 SASEGT. The length of the CDR3 is 14 residues. DNA of the CDR3: TGTGCCAGCAGGGACAGGGGATCCTTTGATGAGCAGTTCTTC. Protein: CASRDRGSFDEQFF.

The rearrangement links TRBV6-6 to TRBJ2-7; TRBD1 agrees at 8 bases. V lost 6 bases, J lost 9 bases, and 7 bases stayed unmatched. The germline gives CDR1 MNHNY, CDR2 SVGAGI (reference sequence). This CDR3 region has 12 residues. The CDR3 loop reads CASRGDRLGQYF. In DNA form, the CDR3 reads TGTGCCAGCAGAGGGGACAGGTTGGGGCAGTACTTC.

V gene TRBV11-2 combines with J gene TRBJ1-5; D is perhaps TRBD1 (5 bases). From germline, CDR1 is SGHAT and CDR2 FQNNGV. The CDR3 is made up of 14 amino acids. V lost 5 bases and J lost 4, with 12 bases in between. The CDR3, as DNA: TGTGCCAGCAGCCCCCGTGCAGGGAATCAGCCCCAGCATTTT. Translation: CASSPRAGNQPQHF.

This clone was picked up one time. The chain joins TRBV2 to TRBJ2-5; D ambiguous. The CDR3 sequence is 13 residues long. Germline-derived CDR1 and CDR2 are SNHLY and FYNNEI. The V end lost 0 bases, the J end lost 12 bases, and 14 bases lay between the germline ends. The CDR3 nucleotides read TGTGCCAGCAGTGAAGCGCGTGCAGGTGAAAAGTACTTC. Its protein product is CASSEARAGEKYF. The entire variable domain, with the rest obtained from reference TRBV2 and TRBJ2-5, is as follows: EPEVTQTPSHQVTQMGQEVILRCVPISNHLYFYWYRQILGQKVEFLVSFYNNEISEKSEIFDDQFSVERPDGSNFTLKIRSTKLEDSAMYFCASSEARAGEKYFGPGTRLLVL.

V and J are TRBV28 and TRBJ2-7; 8 bases are a match to TRBD2. J was trimmed by 4 bases and V by 4 bases; bases with no gene match: 6. Per the germline V gene, CDR1 is MDHEN and CDR2 is SYDVKM. The CDR3 length is 14 residues. DNA of the CDR3: TGTGCCAGCAGTTCTGGGACTAGGGATTACGAGCAGTACTTC. This sequence encodes CASSSGTRDYEQYF.

The rearrangement uses TRBV19 and TRBJ1-1; a possible D gene is TRBD1 (6 bases). CDR1 and CDR2 from the germline V gene are LNHDA and SQIVND (reference sequence). Trimming pared 7 bases from V and 1 base from J, leaving 13 bases between. The CDR3 is 14 residues long. Here the CDR3 reads CASTTTDRNTEAFF. The CDR3 nucleotides read TGTGCCAGTACAACTACGGACAGGAACACTGAAGCTTTCTTT.

V and J are TRBV18 and TRBJ2-7; 7 bases are shared with TRBD1. V dropped 5 bases and J dropped 3; count of bases not matched to a gene: 7. The germline gives CDR1 KGHSH, CDR2 LQKENI. This CDR3 spans 14 amino acids. CDR3 sequence reads: CASSKEQGNYEQYF. DNA of the CDR3: TGTGCCAGCTCAAAAGAACAGGGGAACTACGAGCAGTACTTC.

This chain links TRBV30 with TRBJ2-5; D not certain. The CDR3 runs to 13 residues. The V end was cut by 2 bases, the J end by 0 bases, with 7 bases between. Germline loops: CDR1 GTSNPN, CDR2 SVGIG (reference sequence). The DNA of the CDR3 is TGTGCCTGGAGTCGAGAGAACCAAGAGACCCAGTACTTC. Residues: CAWSRENQETQYF.

The rearrangement links TRBV6-5 to TRBJ1-2; the match to TRBD1 covers 7 bases. After removal of 5 bases from V and 4 bases from J, the junction contained 7 bases not matched to a gene. Germline CDR1 and CDR2: MNHEY and SVGAGI. The CDR3 is 14 amino acids. The chain's CDR3 is CASSRGQRTYGYTF. The CDR3 bases are TGTGCCAGCAGTAGGGGACAGCGGACCTATGGCTACACCTTC.

V usage is TRBV30 and J usage is TRBJ2-7; TRBD1 might be the D (5 bases). Trimming took off 5 bases at V and 1 base at J, with 21 bases between the two ends. CDR1 is GTSNPN and CDR2 is SVGIG in the germline V gene (reference sequence). The CDR3 has 16 amino acids. The CDR3 spells CAWDNRRPAGSYEQYF. CDR3 in DNA: TGTGCCTGGGACAATAGACGCCCTGCAGGGTCCTACGAGCAGTACTTC.

This chain joins TRBV5-1 and TRBJ2-5, with D tentatively TRBD2 (6 bases). The length of the CDR3 is 15 residues. Germline CDR1 reads SGHRS; CDR2 reads YFSETQ. V dropped 1 base and J dropped 1 base, with 11 bases sitting between them. CDR3 nucleotides: TGCGCCAGCAGCTTGTGGCGCGGGGCCCAAGAGACCCAGTACTTC. Protein product: CASSLWRGAQETQYF.

The CDR3: CASSISRGATAFF. For the CDR3, the DNA is TGTGCCAGTAGTATTTCCAGGGGAGCGACAGCTTTCTTT. This chain links TRBV19 with TRBJ1-1; D perhaps matches TRBD1 (6 bases). Germline loops: CDR1 LNHDA, CDR2 SQIVND (reference sequence). This CDR3 has 13 amino acids. V shed 3 bases and J shed 10 bases, with 15 bases lying between them.

The V and J genes are TRBV5-1 and TRBJ2-3; no clear D. The ends were cut back, 4 bases at V and 0 bases at J, with 9 bases in the middle. Looked up from germline, CDR1 is SGHRS and CDR2 is YFSETQ. The CDR3 loop spans 14 amino acids. This chain's CDR3 is CASSITSSTDTQYF. CDR3 nucleotides: TGCGCCAGCAGCATAACCTCTAGCACAGATACGCAGTATTTT.

In its sample, this clone was seen a few times. The rearrangement links TRBV19 to TRBJ1-1; 7 positions match TRBD1. CDR1 LNHDA and CDR2 SQIVND come from the germline V gene (reference sequence). The length of the CDR3 is 15 residues. V was pared by 4 bases and J by 0 bases, with 5 bases of the junction left unmatched. CDR3 loop: CASSTRQGLNTEAFF. CDR3 DNA sequence: TGTGCCAGTAGTACTCGACAGGGACTGAACACTGAAGCTTTCTTT.

This chain links TRBV7-8 with TRBJ2-3, with D unresolved. The CDR3 has 15 residues. Per germline, CDR1 SGHVS and CDR2 FQNEAQ. Trimming removed 5 bases at V and 2 bases at J, with 14 bases between. This CDR3 reads CASSVSGGNTDTQYF. The DNA of the CDR3 is TGTGCCAGCAGCGTCTCGGGTGGGAACACAGATACGCAGTATTTT.

The chain couples TRBV25-1 to TRBJ1-2, with D unclear. V was trimmed by 7 bases and J by 6 bases, leaving 15 bases between them. CDR3 size: 13 residues. Germline CDR1 is MGHDK and CDR2 is SYGVNS. The CDR3 DNA is TGTGCCAGCACTCCGGAGGGCTCCAATGGCTACACCTTC. Translating gives CASTPEGSNGYTF.

The CDR3 loop is CASSKEALEGTYEQYF. As DNA, the CDR3 is TGTGCCAGCAGCAAAGAAGCCCTAGAAGGTACCTACGAGCAGTACTTC. The J gene is TRBJ2-7, the V gene TRBV21-1; the D call in the table, TRBD2, was not verified against the DNA. TRBV21-1 is assigned pseudogene status. This CDR3 region has 16 residues.

The chain recombines TRBV5-4 with TRBJ1-3; D is possibly TRBD1 (6 bases). The CDR3 runs to 15 residues. CDR1 and CDR2 (germline): SGHNT, YYREEE (reference sequence). Trimming pared 1 base from V and 4 bases from J, leaving 12 bases between. This CDR3 reads CASSLTGGLGNTIYF. The CDR3 DNA follows: TGTGCCAGCAGCTTGACTGGGGGCCTGGGAAACACCATATATTTT.

The J gene is TRBJ1-1, the V gene TRBV7-9; tentative D call: TRBD1 (6 bases). The V gene's germline CDR1 is SEHNR and CDR2 FQNEAQ (reference sequence). Trimming removed 1 base at V and 7 bases at J, with 10 bases between. The CDR3 is 13 residues long. The CDR3 nucleotides are TGTGCCAGCAGCTTAGAGTTAGGGGGTGAAGCTTTCTTT. It encodes CASSLELGGEAFF.